This T cell receptor (beta chain) was retrieved from a study of blood T cell repertoires in COVID-19. Study details: COVID-19 samples, acute and convalescent, were from the United States, Italy and Spain. Sample material is recorded as cDNA or gDNA derived from T cells, B-cell-depleted T cells, or PBMCs.

During active infection, Seattle patients enrolled and were then monitored through disease. Here immunoSEQ multiplex PCR was the method, and the copy in TCRdb shows in-frame clones only, minus some. The sample shows 250,000 to 350,000 clones, roughly 84% of them seen only once. In germline, CDR1 is MNHEY, CDR2 SVGAGI. With 5 bases clipped from V and 1 base from J, the junction kept 3 bases outside the gene matches. The CDR3 has 14 amino acids. Specimen: peripheral blood. The receptor comes from a human donor with COVID-19, enrolled during active disease. The donor label of this sample is uncertain. The rearrangement joins TRBV6-5 to TRBJ1-2; 8 positions match TRBD1. The CDR3 reads CASSRTGLNYGYTF. As DNA, the CDR3 is TGTGCCAGCAGTAGGACAGGGCTTAACTATGGCTACACCTTC.